A single sample gave rise to the 17 T cell receptor beta chains below, sequenced in a study of T cell clonality in common variable immunodeficiency. Sequencing used immunoSEQ multiplex PCR; TCRdb keeps in-frame clones, though not all of them. The sample shows tens of thousands of clones, none of them appearing just once. The sample consisted of peripheral blood mononuclear cells. All receptors come from a person aged 18 to 70 in good health.

This clone has a count of ten or more. The read terminates 3 residues ahead of where the CDR3 ends, so the germline J gene completes it. The rearrangement joins TRBV5-6 to TRBJ1-2; 12 nucleotides align to TRBD1. Germline assignment: CDR1 SGHDT and CDR2 YYEEEE. The CDR3 is 14 amino acids. Trimming took 6 bases from V and 7 from J; bases not matched to a gene: 7. CDR3 DNA (partial): TGTGCCAGCAACCCGGGACAGGGGGCAAGTGGC. This translates into CASNPGQGASG. The complete CDR3 sequence is CASNPGQGASGYTF. Full variable domain (rest looked up from reference TRBV5-6 and TRBJ1-2): DAGVTQSPTHLIKTRGQQVTLRCSPKSGHDTVSWYQQALGQGPQFIFQYYEEEERQRGNFPDRFSGHQFPNYSSELNVNALLLGDSALYLCASNPGQGASGYTFGSGTRLTVV.

This clone was detected many times. From the germline J gene comes the end of the CDR3, since the read stops 3 residues before it. The rearrangement uses TRBV7-2 and TRBJ1-2; no firm D call. The length of the CDR3 is 14 residues. Trimming stripped 5 bases from V and 5 bases from J, with 15 bases between. The germline CDR1 and CDR2 sequences are SGHTA and FQGNSA. The covered CDR3 bases are TGTGCCAGCAGCCCCACAGAGGGCTGGTATGGC. This gives the protein CASSPTEGWYG. The full CDR3 protein is CASSPTEGWYGYTF. Complete variable domain (other parts from reference TRBV7-2 and TRBJ1-2): GAGVSQSPSNKVTEKGKDVELRCDPISGHTALYWYRQSLGQGLEFLIYFQGNSAPDKSGLPSDRFSAERTGGSVSTLTIQRTQQEDSAVYLCASSPTEGWYGYTFGSGTRLTVV.

In this sample, this clone turned up many times. The missing CDR3 end, 3 residues past where the read stops, is filled in from the germline J gene. The chain couples TRBV10-3 to TRBJ2-7, with 10 bases that match TRBD1. After removal of 2 bases from V and 0 bases from J, the junction contained 4 bases not matched to a gene. Germline CDR1 is ENHRY and CDR2 is SYGVKD. The CDR3 is 16 amino acids. The covered CDR3 bases are TGTGCCATCAGTGAGACCCGGGACAGGGGCTCCTACGAG. This codes for CAISETRDRGSYE. The full-length CDR3 reads as CAISETRDRGSYEQYF.

This clone was seen many times. The read ends 3 residues shy of where the CDR3 ends; the end is completed using the germline J gene. The chain is built from TRBV5-1 and TRBJ1-1; weak D call: TRBD1 (5 bases). Per germline, CDR1 SGHRS and CDR2 YFSETQ. Deletions cut 0 bases from V and 1 base from J, with 13 bases between. The CDR3 runs to 16 residues. The sequenced CDR3 bases are TGCGCCAGCAGCTTGGGCTCGGGGGGGTCGAACACTGAA. Translating it yields CASSLGSGGSNTE. The whole CDR3 protein is CASSLGSGGSNTEAFF.

This clone was recorded at least ten times. Read coverage stops 3 residues before the CDR3 terminus; the germline J gene supplies the remainder. The chain joins TRBV20-1 to TRBJ1-1, with D maybe TRBD1 (5 bases). V was shortened by 0 bases and J by 4 bases, with 12 bases between the two germline ends. The germline CDR1 and CDR2 sequences are DFQATT and SNEGSKA (reference sequence). This CDR3 spans 14 amino acids. The chain's CDR3 is CSARDQAGITEAFF. Partial CDR3 DNA: TGCAGTGCTAGAGATCAGGCAGGGATCACTGAA.

The table lists this clone with many counts. The read comes to an end 3 residues before the CDR3 does, leaving the germline J gene to fill in the end. The chain couples TRBV6-2 or TRBV6-3 to TRBJ2-5; 7 bases fit TRBD2. Germline V lookup: CDR1 MNHEY, CDR2 SVGEGT. The CDR3 is 13 residues long. Germline trimming cut 6 bases from V and 1 base from J; bases unmatched to any gene: 2. Incomplete CDR3 DNA: TGTGCCAGCAGCGGACTAGTCCAAGAGACC. It specifies CASSGLVQET. The CDR3 as a whole reads CASSGLVQETQYF.

Remarks on this clone: Read data end 3 residues before the CDR3 end; the end is taken from the germline J gene. The rearrangement uses TRBV20-1 and TRBJ2-7; TRBD2 agrees at 13 bases. The CDR3 loop spans 16 amino acids. CDR1 and CDR2 from the germline V gene are DFQATT and SNEGSKA (reference sequence). With V trimmed by 6 bases and J by 1 base, 9 bases remained unmatched. The DNA read from the CDR3 is TGCAGTGCCCCTGGACTAGCGGGAGTGCTGTCCTACGAG. As protein: CSAPGLAGVLSYE. The CDR3 reads in full as CSAPGLAGVLSYEQYF.

This clone was picked up many times. The CDR3 extends 3 residues past the end of the read, so its final part is completed from the germline J gene. The rearrangement joins TRBV20-1 to TRBJ2-7, with D possibly TRBD2 on 6 matching bases. The CDR3 totals 11 residues. V lost 3 bases and J 3 bases, leaving 6 bases between the germline ends. Germline assignment: CDR1 DFQATT and CDR2 SNEGSKA (reference sequence). CDR3 in amino acids: CSARGGYEQYF. The sequenced CDR3 bases are TGCAGTGCTAGGGGGGGCTACGAG.

A few counts support this clone. The read ends 3 residues before the CDR3 terminus; that terminus is restored from the germline J gene. The gene calls are TRBV2 and TRBJ2-2; D uncertain. The CDR3 runs to 14 residues. Per germline, CDR1 SNHLY and CDR2 FYNNEI. The sequenced part of the CDR3 DNA is TGTGCCAGCAGTGATCTGCTGTCGACTGAAAAG. Its translation: CASSDLLSTEK. The full CDR3 protein is CASSDLLSTEKLFF.

The table lists this clone with many counts. The read gets to within 3 residues of the CDR3 end, and the germline J gene fills in the rest. The rearrangement links TRBV5-1 to TRBJ1-1; unclear D gene. Germline-derived CDR1 and CDR2 are SGHRS and YFSETQ. V was pared by 2 bases and J by 3 bases, with 8 bases between. The CDR3 is made up of 13 amino acids. Here the CDR3 reads CASSFSLDTEAFF. CDR3 DNA (partial): TGCGCCAGCAGCTTCAGTTTGGACACTGAA. The full variable domain, its missing parts supplied by reference TRBV5-1 and TRBJ1-1, is KAGVTQTPRYLIKTRGQQVTLSCSPISGHRSVSWYQQTPGQGLQFLFEYFSETQRNKGNFPGRFSGRQFSNSRSEMNVSTLELGDSALYLCASSFSLDTEAFFGQGTRLTVV.

This clone was recorded many times. Read sequence stops 3 residues before the CDR3 end, and the germline J gene provides the missing end. V usage is TRBV9 and J usage is TRBJ1-2; TRBD1 agrees at 7 bases. Per the germline V gene, CDR1 is SGDLS and CDR2 is YYNGEE. V shed 6 bases, J shed 0 bases, and the junction held 8 bases outside the gene matches. The CDR3 length is 15 residues. This chain's CDR3 is CASTPGGTTNYGYTF. Incomplete CDR3 DNA: TGTGCCAGCACCCCAGGGGGTACTACTAACTATGGC. Looking up the rest from reference TRBV9 and TRBJ1-2 gives the full variable domain: DSGVTQTPKHLITATGQRVTLRCSPRSGDLSVYWYQQSLDQGLQFLIQYYNGEERAKGNILERFSAQQFPDLHSELNLSSLELGDSALYFCASTPGGTTNYGYTFGSGTRLTVV.

In this sample, this clone turned up many times. The CDR3 extends 3 residues past the end of the read, so its final part is completed from the germline J gene. The V and J genes are TRBV16 and TRBJ1-1; D might be TRBD1 (6 bases). This CDR3 spans 12 amino acids. V was trimmed by 4 bases and J by 5 bases, leaving 8 bases between them. The V gene's germline CDR1 is KGHSY and CDR2 FQNENV. The sequenced part of the CDR3 DNA is TGTGCCAGCAGCCGGGACAAGACTGAA. It encodes CASSRDKTE. The CDR3 as a whole reads CASSRDKTEAFF. The full variable domain, completed using reference TRBV16 and TRBJ1-1, is GEEVAQTPKHLVRGEGQKAKLYCAPIKGHSYVFWYQQVLKNEFKFLISFQNENVFDETGMPKERFSAKCLPNSPCSLEIQATKLEDSAVYFCASSRDKTEAFFGQGTRLTVV.

This clone came up many times. The read gets to within 3 residues of the CDR3 end, and the germline J gene fills in the rest. The chain carries TRBV30 and TRBJ2-5; D is ambiguous. The length of the CDR3 is 13 residues. Germline CDR1 is GTSNPN and CDR2 is SVGIG (reference sequence). Trimming cost V 5 bases and J 2 bases, with 12 bases left between them. The chain's CDR3 is CAWELDLQETQYF. CDR3 DNA, as far as it was read: TGTGCCTGGGAACTTGATCTGCAAGAGACC.

This clone appeared many times. A read error may produce the germline difference seen at one junction end. The CDR3 end falls 3 residues outside the read, so it is completed with the germline J gene. The chain couples TRBV4-2 to TRBJ1-2; D perhaps matches TRBD1 (6 bases). The CDR3 consists of 13 residues. The V gene's germline CDR1 is LGHNA and CDR2 YNFKEQ. Incomplete CDR3 DNA: TGCGCCAGCAGCCAAGGACAGCCCTATGGC. Amino acid sequence: CASSQGQPYG. From start to end, the CDR3 is CASSQGQPYGYTF.

This clone was counted ten times or more. The missing CDR3 end, 3 residues past where the read stops, is filled in from the germline J gene. The chain joins TRBV6-2 or TRBV6-3 to TRBJ2-5, with D hard to call. Germline V CDR1 and CDR2: MNHEY, SVGEGT. Trimming left V 2 bases short and J 4 bases short, with 8 bases between. This CDR3 spans 13 amino acids. The CDR3 DNA, read in part, is TGTGCCAGCAGTTACGTAGCCGGAGAGACC. It yields the protein CASSYVAGET. The CDR3 in full is CASSYVAGETQYF.

This clone was counted ten times or more. The read ends 3 residues before the CDR3 terminus; that terminus is restored from the germline J gene. The chain employs TRBV5-1 and TRBJ1-2, with TRBD1 matching 10 bases. Trimming removed 0 bases from V and 1 base from J; junction bases left unmatched: 9. Germline V gives CDR1 SGHRS, CDR2 YFSETQ. This CDR3 is 18 amino acids long. CDR3 bases read: TGCGCCAGCAGCTTGGGACTCGGGACAGGGGCGATTAACTATGGC. Protein: CASSLGLGTGAINYG. The full CDR3 is CASSLGLGTGAINYGYTF. Filled out from reference TRBV5-1 and TRBJ1-2, the complete variable domain reads KAGVTQTPRYLIKTRGQQVTLSCSPISGHRSVSWYQQTPGQGLQFLFEYFSETQRNKGNFPGRFSGRQFSNSRSEMNVSTLELGDSALYLCASSLGLGTGAINYGYTFGSGTRLTVV.

This clone has a count of ten or more. CDR3 DNA (partial): TGTGCCAGCAGTGCCAGTTTAGAGACC. It encodes CASSASLET. The entire CDR3 protein reads CASSASLETQYF. V and J are TRBV2 and TRBJ2-5; D unclear. Sequencing ends 3 residues short of the CDR3 end; the germline J gene provides the rest. V was trimmed by 4 bases and J by 4 bases, leaving 7 bases between them. This CDR3 has 12 residues. The germline CDR1 and CDR2 sequences are SNHLY and FYNNEI.